Below are 10 T cell receptor beta chains sequenced from a single sample in a study of a mutant IDH1 vaccine in newly diagnosed glioma. Time point here: baseline, week 1 (first vaccination visit). Treatment described: pre-vaccination baseline after standard-of-care therapy. Produced via immunoSEQ multiplex PCR; TCRdb's table is partial and in-frame only. The table lists some 67,000 clones, more than 70% of them singletons. The sequenced sample was peripheral blood mononuclear cells (PBMCs), obtained from a glioma patient treated with radiotherapy, temozolomide or both. The receptor set was obtained from a young woman with glioma. Some clones in this sample may be carry-over from other donors' samples.

CDR3 protein: CASSSGTSGSNEQFF. CDR3 DNA sequence: TGTGCCAGCAGCTCCGGGACTAGCGGGAGTAATGAGCAGTTCTTC. The V call is TRBV5-4, the J call TRBJ2-1; 14 bases agree with TRBD2. Trimming cost V 3 bases and J 7 bases; bases outside gene matches: 3. This CDR3 is built from 15 residues. CDR1 and CDR2 (germline): SGHNT, YYREEE (reference sequence).

V gene TRBV6-5 combines with J gene TRBJ1-6, with D hard to call. With 2 bases removed from V and 4 bases from J, the gap between germline ends came to 12 bases. The CDR3 is 16 residues long. Per germline, CDR1 MNHEY and CDR2 SVGAGI. CDR3 region: CASSYGPTLYNSPLHF. CDR3 DNA: TGTGCCAGCAGTTACGGGCCGACCCTATATAATTCACCCCTCCACTTT.

This rearrangement joins TRBV14 to TRBJ2-1; D is perhaps TRBD1 (5 bases). Germline CDR1 and CDR2: SGHDN and FVKESK. There are 16 residues in the CDR3. Trimming cost V 1 base and J 4 bases, with 14 bases left between them. CDR3 residues: CASSQALRGYYNEQFF. The CDR3 DNA is TGTGCCAGCAGCCAAGCATTAAGGGGATATTACAATGAGCAGTTCTTC.

This chain connects TRBV5-6 to TRBJ1-5; D is unresolved. Germline CDR1 reads SGHDT; CDR2 reads YYEEEE. V was pared by 0 bases and J by 9 bases, with 7 bases between. This CDR3 region has 12 residues. CDR3 protein: CASSLVGGPQHF. In DNA form, the CDR3 reads TGTGCCAGCAGCTTGGTTGGCGGGCCCCAGCATTTT.

The chain is built from TRBV19 and TRBJ1-2; D remains unclear. V was shortened by 7 bases and J by 0 bases, with 9 bases between the two germline ends. Germline CDR1 reads LNHDA; CDR2 reads SQIVND (reference sequence). This CDR3 comprises 13 residues. CDR3 protein: CASNHPTNYGYTF. The CDR3 bases are TGTGCCAGTAACCATCCCACTAACTATGGCTACACCTTC. Using reference TRBV19 and TRBJ1-2 for the parts outside the CDR3, the full variable domain is DGGITQSPKYLFRKEGQNVTLSCEQNLNHDAMYWYRQDPGQGLRLIYYSQIVNDFQKGDIAEGYSVSREKKESFPLTVTSAQKNPTAFYLCASNHPTNYGYTFGSGTRLTVV.

The V and J genes are TRBV9 and TRBJ2-7; TRBD1 might be the D (7 bases). The V end was cut by 7 bases, the J end by 6 bases, with 17 bases between. The CDR3 is 13 residues long. The germline V gene has CDR1 SGDLS and CDR2 YYNGEE. CDR3 in amino acids: CASGGGLSGEQYF. In nucleotides, the CDR3 is TGTGCCAGCGGAGGGGGCCTCAGTGGCGAGCAGTACTTC.

The chain joins TRBV27 to TRBJ2-1; 7 bases are a match to TRBD1. The CDR3 sequence is 13 residues long. CDR1 MNHEY and CDR2 SMNVEV come from the germline V gene (reference sequence). The trim removed 6 bases at V and 5 bases at J, leaving 4 bases unmatched. The CDR3 DNA follows: TGTGCCAGCAGCTGGGGACAGCACAATGAGCAGTTCTTC. This translates into CASSWGQHNEQFF.

The chain is built from TRBV27 and TRBJ2-3; a weak D match, TRBD1 (6 bases). V was pared by 3 bases and J by 5 bases, with 15 bases between. The germline gives CDR1 MNHEY, CDR2 SMNVEV (reference sequence). This CDR3 comprises 15 residues. CDR3 coding DNA: TGTGCCAGCAGTTTGGAAGGGGGAAGGGGAGATACGCAGTATTTT. Encoded protein: CASSLEGGRGDTQYF.

V gene TRBV14 combines with J gene TRBJ2-1; 8 bases line up with TRBD1. The V gene's germline CDR1 is SGHDN and CDR2 FVKESK. The CDR3 contains 12 residues. With V trimmed by 0 bases and J by 15 bases, 4 bases remained unmatched. The CDR3 is CASSQEAGGLFF. CDR3 coding DNA: TGTGCCAGCAGCCAAGAGGCAGGGGGCCTGTTCTTC.

This sequence joins TRBV6-1 and TRBJ1-5; D gene uncertain. The CDR3 contains 14 residues. Trimming cost V 7 bases and J 0 bases, with 10 bases left between them. Germline V gives CDR1 MNHNS, CDR2 SASEGT. This CDR3 is CASISVFSNQPQHF. For the CDR3, the DNA is TGTGCCAGCATCTCGGTATTTAGCAATCAGCCCCAGCATTTT.